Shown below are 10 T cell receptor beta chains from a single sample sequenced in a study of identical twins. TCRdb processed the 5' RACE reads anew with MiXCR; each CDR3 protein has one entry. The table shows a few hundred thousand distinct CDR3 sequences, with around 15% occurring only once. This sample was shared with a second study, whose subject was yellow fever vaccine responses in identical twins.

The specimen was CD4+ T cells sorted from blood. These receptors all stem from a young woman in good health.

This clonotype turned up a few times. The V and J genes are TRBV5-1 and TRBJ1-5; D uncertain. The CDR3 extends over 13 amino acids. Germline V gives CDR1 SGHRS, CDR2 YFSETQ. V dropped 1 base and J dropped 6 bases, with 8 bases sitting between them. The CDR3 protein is CASSLMSGQPQHF. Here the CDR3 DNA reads TGCGCCAGCAGCTTGATGTCGGGTCAGCCCCAGCATTTT.

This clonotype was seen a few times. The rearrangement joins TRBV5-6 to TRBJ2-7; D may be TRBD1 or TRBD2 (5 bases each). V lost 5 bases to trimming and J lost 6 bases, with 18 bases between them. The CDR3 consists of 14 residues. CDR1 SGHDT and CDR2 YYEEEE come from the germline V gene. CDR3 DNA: TGTGCCAGCAGTGCCGGGACCGTCTCAGGCGAGCAGTACTTC. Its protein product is CASSAGTVSGEQYF.

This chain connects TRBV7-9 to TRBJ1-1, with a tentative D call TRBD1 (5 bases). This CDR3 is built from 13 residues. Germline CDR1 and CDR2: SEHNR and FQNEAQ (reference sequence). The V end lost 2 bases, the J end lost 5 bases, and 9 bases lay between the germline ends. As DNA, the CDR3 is TGTGCCAGCAGCTTACAGGGAGAGACTGAAGCTTTCTTT. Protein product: CASSLQGETEAFF.

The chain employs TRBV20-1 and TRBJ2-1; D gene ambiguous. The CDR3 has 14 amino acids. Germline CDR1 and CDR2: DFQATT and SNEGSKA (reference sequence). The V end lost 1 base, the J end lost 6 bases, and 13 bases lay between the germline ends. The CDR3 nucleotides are TGCAGTGCTAGAGCCGGTGCGGCCGTCAATGAGCAGTTCTTC. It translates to CSARAGAAVNEQFF.

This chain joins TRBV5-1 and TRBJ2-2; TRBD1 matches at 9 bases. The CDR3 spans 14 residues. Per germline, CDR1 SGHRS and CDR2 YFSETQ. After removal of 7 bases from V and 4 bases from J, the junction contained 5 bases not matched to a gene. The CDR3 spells CASGLTGGTGELFF. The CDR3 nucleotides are TGCGCCAGCGGATTGACAGGGGGCACCGGGGAGCTGTTTTTT.

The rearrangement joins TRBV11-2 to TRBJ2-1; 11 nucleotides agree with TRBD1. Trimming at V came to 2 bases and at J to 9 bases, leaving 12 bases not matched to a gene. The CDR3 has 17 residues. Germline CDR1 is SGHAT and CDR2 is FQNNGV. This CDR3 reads CASSLRSGTGGIGEQFF. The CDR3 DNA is TGTGCCAGCAGCTTACGGTCCGGGACAGGGGGAATCGGTGAGCAGTTCTTC.

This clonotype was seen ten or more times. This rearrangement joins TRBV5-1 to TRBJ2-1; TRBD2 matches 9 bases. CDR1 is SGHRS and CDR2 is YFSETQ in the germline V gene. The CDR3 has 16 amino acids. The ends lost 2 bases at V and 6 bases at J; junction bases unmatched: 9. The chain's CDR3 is CASSLVAGVLSNEQFF. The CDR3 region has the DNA TGCGCCAGCAGCTTAGTAGCGGGAGTGCTTTCCAATGAGCAGTTCTTC. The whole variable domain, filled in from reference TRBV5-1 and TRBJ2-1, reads KAGVTQTPRYLIKTRGQQVTLSCSPISGHRSVSWYQQTPGQGLQFLFEYFSETQRNKGNFPGRFSGRQFSNSRSEMNVSTLELGDSALYLCASSLVAGVLSNEQFFGPGTRLTVL.

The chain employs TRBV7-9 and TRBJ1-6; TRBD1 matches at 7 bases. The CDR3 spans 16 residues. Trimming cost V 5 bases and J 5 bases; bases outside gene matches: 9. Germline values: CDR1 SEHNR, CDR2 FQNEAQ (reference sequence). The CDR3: CASSPRGGTDNSPLHF. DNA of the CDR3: TGTGCCAGCAGCCCTCGGGGTGGGACAGATAATTCACCCCTCCACTTT.

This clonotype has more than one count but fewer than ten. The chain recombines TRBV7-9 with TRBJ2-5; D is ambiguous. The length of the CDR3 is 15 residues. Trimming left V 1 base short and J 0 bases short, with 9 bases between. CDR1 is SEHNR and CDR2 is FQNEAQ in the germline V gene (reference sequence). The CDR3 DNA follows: TGTGCCAGCAGCTTAGATAGGCTCTACCAAGAGACCCAGTACTTC. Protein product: CASSLDRLYQETQYF.

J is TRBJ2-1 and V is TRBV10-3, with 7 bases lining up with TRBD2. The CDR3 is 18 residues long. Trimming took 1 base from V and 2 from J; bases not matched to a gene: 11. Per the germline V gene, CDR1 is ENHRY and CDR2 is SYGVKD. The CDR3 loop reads CAISELPPGLSTYNEQFF. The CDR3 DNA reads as TGTGCCATCAGTGAGTTACCGCCGGGACTATCAACCTACAATGAGCAGTTCTTC.